The 20 T cell receptor beta chains listed next were all sequenced from one sample in a study of T cells in Graves' hyperthyroidism and ophthalmopathy. TCR beta CDR3 regions were amplified from RNA. The HTBI primer set was used in a first-round RT-PCR of the TCR CDR3. TCRdb passed the multiplex PCR reads through MiXCR, listing each CDR3 protein once. The table includes about 260,000 distinct CDR3 sequences, 22% detected once. The sample consisted of blood. Every receptor here comes from a man aged 25-45 years with Graves' ophthalmopathy.

This clonotype was recorded a few times. The V gene is TRBV20-1, the J gene TRBJ2-7; 13 nucleotides align to TRBD2. The V and J ends lost 5 bases and 2 bases, in that order; junction bases with no gene match: 6. Per the germline V gene, CDR1 is DFQATT and CDR2 is SNEGSKA (reference sequence). CDR3 length equals 15 residues. CDR3 residues: CSAGTGTSGAYEQYF. In DNA form, the CDR3 reads TGCAGTGCTGGGACCGGGACTAGCGGGGCCTACGAGCAGTACTTC.

The V gene is TRBV7-3, the J gene TRBJ1-6; possible D gene TRBD1, 5 bases. V dropped 2 bases and J dropped 6 bases, with 14 bases sitting between them. The V gene's germline CDR1 is SGHTA and CDR2 FQGTGA. The length of the CDR3 is 16 residues. CDR3 nucleotide sequence: TGTGCCAGCAGCTTAGGCGTCGGGGGGAGTAATTCACCCCTCCACTTT. This sequence encodes CASSLGVGGSNSPLHF.

The sample holds a few counts of this clonotype. The chain has TRBV20-1 and TRBJ1-2, with 8 nucleotides matching TRBD1. The ends lost 2 bases at V and 6 bases at J; junction bases unmatched: 8. Germline V gene sequence: CDR1 DFQATT, CDR2 SNEGSKA (reference sequence). The CDR3 length is 14 residues. The CDR3 sequence is CSARRGQGSDGYTF. Here the CDR3 DNA reads TGCAGTGCTAGACGCGGACAGGGAAGCGATGGCTACACCTTC.

There are many counts of this clonotype. The chain couples TRBV2 to TRBJ2-1; D perhaps matches TRBD2 (6 bases). The CDR3 runs to 15 residues. From germline, CDR1 is SNHLY and CDR2 FYNNEI. The V gene lost 2 bases and the J gene lost 8 bases, with 16 bases spanning the gap. The CDR3, as DNA: TGTGCCAGCAGTGAACGGAGACTAGTAACCGATGAGCAGTTCTTC. This codes for CASSERRLVTDEQFF.

This clonotype has just a few counts. This rearrangement joins TRBV3-1 to TRBJ2-1, with 7 bases lining up with TRBD2. Losses at the gene ends were 1 base for V and 9 bases for J; bases not matched to a gene: 9. The CDR3 contains 15 residues. From germline, CDR1 is LGHDT and CDR2 YNNKEL (reference sequence). This CDR3 reads CASSQAAGAGIEQFF. DNA for the CDR3: TGTGCCAGCAGCCAAGCGGCGGGAGCTGGAATTGAGCAGTTCTTC.

This clonotype was counted between two and nine times. The genes are TRBV7-2 and TRBJ2-7; D gene unclear. The CDR3 length is 15 residues. The germline gives CDR1 SGHTA, CDR2 FQGNSA. V lost 1 base, J lost 5 bases, and 15 bases lay in between. The CDR3 DNA follows: TGTGCCAGCAGCTTAGTAGAGAAGAGTTTGGACGAGCAGTACTTC. It is translated as CASSLVEKSLDEQYF.

This chain links TRBV6-1 with TRBJ1-4; D may be TRBD1 (6 bases). V lost 4 bases and J 8 bases, leaving 23 bases between the germline ends. CDR1 MNHNS and CDR2 SASEGT come from the germline V gene. The CDR3 length is 17 residues. CDR3 sequence (DNA): TGTGCCAGCAGTGTCCACCGGGACAACTCGCCGGGGGAAAAACTGTTTTTT. It yields the protein CASSVHRDNSPGEKLFF.

The V call is TRBV5-1, the J call TRBJ1-3; TRBD1 is a possible D gene (5 bases). Between the trimmed V and J ends, which lost 4 bases and 0 bases, there was a span of 11 bases. The CDR3 extends over 15 amino acids. Germline CDR1 and CDR2: SGHRS and YFSETQ. CDR3 loop: CASSRDRSSGNTIYF. Here the CDR3 DNA reads TGCGCCAGCAGCCGGGACCGAAGCTCTGGAAACACCATATATTTT.

The chain is built from TRBV4-2 and TRBJ2-2; 9 bases agree with TRBD2. Germline CDR1 is LGHNA and CDR2 is YNFKEQ. V gave up 1 base and J gave up 5 bases; unmatched junction bases: 2. The CDR3 has 15 residues. CDR3 nucleotide sequence: TGTGCCAGCAGCCAAGTCCTAGCGGGGACCGGGGAGCTGTTTTTT. This translates into CASSQVLAGTGELFF.

The J gene is TRBJ1-5, the V gene TRBV6-1, with D possibly matching TRBD1 (5 bases). Trimming shortened V by 7 bases and J by 4 bases, and 23 bases separated the two germline ends. From germline, CDR1 is MNHNS and CDR2 SASEGT. The CDR3 consists of 17 residues. CDR3 protein: CASIRSRDSTANQPQHF. CDR3 sequence (DNA): TGTGCCAGCATTAGATCCCGGGACTCAACAGCGAATCAGCCCCAGCATTTT.

The chain carries TRBV7-2 and TRBJ2-1; D gene ambiguous. CDR1 SGHTA and CDR2 FQGNSA come from the germline V gene. V lost 2 bases to trimming and J lost 3 bases, with 5 bases between them. CDR3 size: 13 residues. The CDR3 region is CASSLFRYNEQFF. In DNA form, the CDR3 reads TGTGCCAGCAGCTTATTCCGCTACAATGAGCAGTTCTTC.

This clonotype has at least ten counts. The genes are TRBV12-3 or TRBV12-4 and TRBJ1-3; D ambiguous. The V gene lost 7 bases and the J gene lost 0 bases, with 16 bases spanning the gap. This CDR3 comprises 16 residues. CDR3 amino acids: CASILYRTGSGNTIYF. The CDR3 DNA reads TGTGCCAGCATTCTGTATCGGACCGGCTCTGGAAACACCATATATTTT.

Remarks on this clonotype: One junction end does not reproduce the germline sequence, and a read error may be involved. This chain joins TRBV2 and TRBJ2-5; D not certain. The V gene's germline CDR1 is SNHLY and CDR2 FYNNEI. The CDR3 totals 12 residues. CDR3 amino acids: CASGYQQEIQYF. The CDR3 coding sequence is TGTGCCAGCGGGTACCAACAAGAGATCCAGTACTTC.

CDR3 nucleotides: TGTGCCAGCAGCCAAATTCCGTCCAATGAGCAGTTCTTC. Residues: CASSQIPSNEQFF. The genes are TRBV14 and TRBJ2-1, with D unresolved. This CDR3 is built from 13 residues. Germline V gene lookup returns CDR1 SGHDN and CDR2 FVKESK. V lost 2 bases, J lost 6 bases, and 8 bases lay in between.

The chain carries TRBV12-3 or TRBV12-4 and TRBJ2-7, with D possibly matching TRBD2 (6 bases). The V and J ends lost 6 bases and 7 bases respectively, with 10 bases between them. CDR3 length equals 11 residues. The CDR3 region is CASSRLGEQYF. For the CDR3, the DNA is TGTGCCAGCAGCAGACTAGGGGAGCAGTACTTC.

This clonotype was recorded at least ten times. This chain joins TRBV7-9 and TRBJ2-3; TRBD2 matches at 11 bases. Trimming took 4 bases from V and 2 from J; bases not matched to a gene: 2. This CDR3 comprises 15 residues. Germline V gene sequence: CDR1 SEHNR, CDR2 FQNEAQ (reference sequence). CDR3 amino acids: CASSSLAGDTDTQYF. The CDR3 coding sequence is TGTGCCAGCAGCTCACTAGCGGGAGACACAGATACGCAGTATTTT.

This clonotype was counted at least ten times. The chain has TRBV11-2 and TRBJ2-1; possibly TRBD1 for D (6 bases). CDR1 is SGHAT and CDR2 is FQNNGV in the germline V gene. The CDR3 is made up of 15 amino acids. The V gene lost 4 bases and the J gene lost 4 bases, with 14 bases spanning the gap. Here the CDR3 reads CASSSSGGIYNEQFF. In DNA form, the CDR3 reads TGTGCCAGCAGCTCCAGTGGGGGCATTTACAATGAGCAGTTCTTC.

This clonotype was counted at least ten times. The chain has TRBV18 and TRBJ2-1; TRBD2 matches at 10 bases. Trimming took 5 bases from V and 5 from J; bases not matched to a gene: 6. The germline gives CDR1 KGHSH, CDR2 LQKENI. The CDR3 covers 15 residues. CDR3 in DNA: TGTGCCAGCTCAAGGAGGACTAGCGGCAACAATGAGCAGTTCTTC. Translation gives CASSRRTSGNNEQFF.

The rearrangement joins TRBV28 to TRBJ2-7; the match to TRBD1 covers 8 bases. Germline V gene lookup returns CDR1 MDHEN and CDR2 SYDVKM. The CDR3 spans 14 residues. V lost 8 bases and J lost 1; bases outside the gene matches: 7. As DNA, the CDR3 is TGTGCCAGCGGGGGGAGACAGGGGTCCTACGAGCAGTACTTC. Translated, it gives CASGGRQGSYEQYF.

This clonotype has only a few counts. In DNA form, the CDR3 reads TGTGCCAGCTCACCACCAACTGGAACACTCTCCTCGGGGACTGAAGCTTTCTTT. It encodes CASSPPTGTLSSGTEAFF. This sequence joins TRBV28 and TRBJ1-1; D unclear. The CDR3 loop spans 18 amino acids. Germline lookup yields CDR1 MDHEN and CDR2 SYDVKM. V shed 8 bases and J shed 5 bases, with 30 bases lying between them. The entire variable domain, with the rest obtained from reference TRBV28 and TRBJ1-1, is as follows: DVKVTQSSRYLVKRTGEKVFLECVQDMDHENMFWYRQDPGLGLRLIYFSYDVKMKEKGDIPEGYSVSREKKERFSLILESASTNQTSMYLCASSPPTGTLSSGTEAFFGQGTRLTVV.